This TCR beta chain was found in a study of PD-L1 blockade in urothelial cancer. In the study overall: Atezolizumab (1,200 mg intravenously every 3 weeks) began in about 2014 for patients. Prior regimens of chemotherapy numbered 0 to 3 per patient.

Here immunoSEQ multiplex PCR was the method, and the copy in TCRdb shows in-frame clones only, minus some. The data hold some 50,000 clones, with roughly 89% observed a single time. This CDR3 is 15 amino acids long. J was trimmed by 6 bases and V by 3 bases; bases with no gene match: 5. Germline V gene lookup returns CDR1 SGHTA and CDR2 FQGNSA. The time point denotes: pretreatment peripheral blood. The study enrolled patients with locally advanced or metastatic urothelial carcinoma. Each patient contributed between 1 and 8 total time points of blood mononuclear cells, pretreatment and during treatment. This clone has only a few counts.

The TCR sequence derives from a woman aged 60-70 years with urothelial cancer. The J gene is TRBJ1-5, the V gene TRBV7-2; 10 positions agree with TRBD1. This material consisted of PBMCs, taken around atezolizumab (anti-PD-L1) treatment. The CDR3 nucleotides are TGTGCCAGCAGCTTGGGACAGGGGTTTGGTCAGCCCCAGCATTTT. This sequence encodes CASSLGQGFGQPQHF.